These 21 T cell receptor beta chains were sequenced from one sample in a study of T-cell reconstitution after alpha-beta-depleted transplantation in children. Unique molecular identifiers were used in preparing the TCRbeta library. TCRdb called the PCR reads again in MiXCR, with one record for every CDR3 protein. The table has about 640,000 distinct CDR3 sequences, 10% to 15% seen once. Material: PBMCs, mostly from graft donor cells, obtained 360 days after TCRalphabeta/CD19-depleted stem cell transplant. The receptors were sampled from a male patient between 5 and 17 years old who had a stem cell transplant for acute myeloid leukemia, so the T cells may come from the graft donor.

J is TRBJ2-1 and V is TRBV20-1; 10 bases line up with TRBD2. Germline CDR1 reads DFQATT; CDR2 reads SNEGSKA (reference sequence). Trimming removed 6 bases from V and 6 bases from J; junction bases left unmatched: 5. CDR3 length: 13 amino acids. The CDR3 loop is CSAGTSASNEQFF. CDR3 bases: TGCAGTGCCGGGACTAGCGCCTCCAATGAGCAGTTCTTC.

This clonotype was seen a handful of times. The rearrangement uses TRBV29-1 and TRBJ2-1; 9 nucleotides agree with TRBD2. Germline trimming cut 8 bases from V and 7 bases from J; bases unmatched to any gene: 12. CDR1 is SQVTM, CDR2 ANQGSEA, per germline. The length of the CDR3 is 14 residues. The CDR3 DNA sequence: TGCAGCTCGGTAGCGGGAGTCGATCGGAATGAGCAGTTCTTC. The encoded protein is CSSVAGVDRNEQFF.

This clonotype occurred a few times. The chain joins TRBV28 to TRBJ2-1; D is uncertain. Between the trimmed V and J ends, which lost 5 bases and 10 bases, there was a span of 18 bases. The CDR3 is made up of 14 amino acids. The germline V gene encodes CDR1 MDHEN and CDR2 SYDVKM. For the CDR3, the DNA is TGTGCCAGCAGTATTACCAAGGGAAGCGCGGAGCAGTTCTTC. As protein: CASSITKGSAEQFF.

This clonotype was seen only a few times. The chain joins TRBV11-2 to TRBJ1-1; D gene unclear. The CDR3 has 14 residues. Germline lookup yields CDR1 SGHAT and CDR2 FQNNGV. The V and J ends lost 1 base and 1 base respectively, with 7 bases between them. The CDR3 here is CASSLAGWNTEAFF. The CDR3 DNA reads as TGTGCCAGCAGCTTAGCAGGCTGGAACACTGAAGCTTTCTTT.

This sequence joins TRBV7-2 and TRBJ2-3; 7 nucleotides align to TRBD1. The CDR3 runs to 15 residues. J was trimmed by 2 bases and V by 1 base; bases with no gene match: 3. Per germline, CDR1 SGHTA and CDR2 FQGNSA. For the CDR3, the DNA is TGTGCCAGCAGCTTAGAGGGGACAGACACAGATACGCAGTATTTT. Its translation is CASSLEGTDTDTQYF.

Comment on this clonotype: At one end the junction does not follow the germline gene, possibly because of a read error. This sequence joins TRBV10-3 and TRBJ2-1, with TRBD1 matching 8 bases. Germline V lookup: CDR1 ENHRY, CDR2 SYGVKD. This CDR3 has 14 amino acids. CDR3 DNA sequence: TGTGCCATCAAAGGACAGGGCTCCTACAATGAGAAGTTCTTC. This gives the protein CAIKGQGSYNEKFF.

This clonotype was seen ten or more times. The gene calls are TRBV20-1 and TRBJ1-5; D is unclear. The CDR3 loop spans 14 amino acids. The germline V gene encodes CDR1 DFQATT and CDR2 SNEGSKA (reference sequence). V was clipped by 3 bases and J by 2 bases, with 11 bases between them. The CDR3: CSASPGWGNQPQHF. The CDR3 DNA reads as TGCAGTGCTAGTCCCGGTTGGGGCAATCAGCCCCAGCATTTT.

This clonotype was counted at least ten times. The chain couples TRBV11-3 to TRBJ2-3; no clear D gene. Trimming removed 4 bases at V and 3 bases at J, with 11 bases between. This CDR3 contains 14 residues. The germline V gene encodes CDR1 SGHNT and CDR2 YENEEA. The CDR3 loop is CASSSRTVTDTQYF. In nucleotides, the CDR3 is TGTGCCAGCAGCTCCCGTACAGTTACAGATACGCAGTATTTT. The whole variable domain, filled in from reference TRBV11-3 and TRBJ2-3, reads EAGVVQSPRYKIIEKKQPVAFWCNPISGHNTLYWYLQNLGQGPELLIRYENEEAVDDSQLPKDRFSAERLKGVDSTLKIQPAELGDSAVYLCASSSRTVTDTQYFGPGTRLTVL.

This clonotype was observed a few times. This rearrangement joins TRBV7-6 to TRBJ2-7; 8 positions match TRBD1. V lost 1 base, J lost 2 bases, and 4 bases stayed unmatched. Germline lookup yields CDR1 SGHVS and CDR2 FNYEAQ. The CDR3 is 15 amino acids. The CDR3 bases are TGTGCCAGCAGCTTAGGACAGGGGACTCCCTACGAGCAGTACTTC. This translates into CASSLGQGTPYEQYF. Variable domain in full (rest from reference TRBV7-6 and TRBJ2-7): GAGVSQSPRYKVTKRGQDVALRCDPISGHVSLYWYRQALGQGPEFLTYFNYEAQQDKSGLPNDRFSAERPEGSISTLTIQRTEQRDSAMYRCASSLGQGTPYEQYFGPGTRLTVT.

This clonotype was seen more than once but under ten times. The chain couples TRBV20-1 to TRBJ2-7; D is tentatively TRBD1 or TRBD2 (5 bases each). V lost 3 bases to trimming and J lost 3 bases, with 12 bases between them. There are 13 residues in the CDR3. CDR1 is DFQATT and CDR2 is SNEGSKA in the germline V gene (reference sequence). The CDR3 DNA reads as TGCAGTGCTAGGGGTTGGGGGTTCTACGAGCAGTACTTC. Translated: CSARGWGFYEQYF.

DNA of the CDR3: TGCAGTGCCCAGGGGGTTGGGCAGCCCCAGCATTTT. This sequence encodes CSAQGVGQPQHF. J is TRBJ1-5 and V is TRBV20-1; TRBD1 agrees at 7 bases. J was trimmed by 7 bases and V by 6 bases; bases with no gene match: 6. Germline CDR1 and CDR2: DFQATT and SNEGSKA (reference sequence). The CDR3 extends over 12 amino acids.

This rearrangement joins TRBV7-8 to TRBJ2-1; D gene ambiguous. The V and J ends lost 1 base and 5 bases respectively, with 9 bases between them. The CDR3 loop spans 14 amino acids. The germline CDR1 and CDR2 sequences are SGHVS and FQNEAQ. The CDR3 sequence is CASSLVDEDNEQFF. In DNA form, the CDR3 reads TGTGCCAGCAGCTTAGTTGATGAGGACAATGAGCAGTTCTTC. Full variable domain (outside the CDR3, taken from reference TRBV7-8 and TRBJ2-1): GAGVSQSPRYKVAKRGQDVALRCDPISGHVSLFWYQQALGQGPEFLTYFQNEAQLDKSGLPSDRFFAERPEGSVSTLKIQRTQQEDSAVYLCASSLVDEDNEQFFGPGTRLTVL.

This clonotype came up many times. V is TRBV6-5 and J is TRBJ2-3, with a weak D call TRBD2 (7 bases). V was cut by 5 bases and J by 2 bases, with 20 bases left in between. Looked up from germline, CDR1 is MNHEY and CDR2 is SVGAGI. The CDR3 contains 17 residues. The CDR3 coding sequence is TGTGCCAGCAGTCACCAGACAGGACTAGGATTCACAGATACGCAGTATTTT. Encoded protein: CASSHQTGLGFTDTQYF.

The sample holds a few counts of this clonotype. The CDR3 coding sequence is TGCGCCAGCAGCCAAGAAAGTAATGTGCCGGGGGAGCAGTACTTC. Protein: CASSQESNVPGEQYF. This rearrangement joins TRBV4-3 to TRBJ2-7, with D possibly TRBD2 on 5 matching bases. The CDR3 sequence is 15 residues long. Trimming stripped 0 bases from V and 7 bases from J, with 16 bases between. The V gene's germline CDR1 is LGHNA and CDR2 YSLEER.

The rearrangement uses TRBV7-9 and TRBJ2-7; D might be TRBD2 (5 bases). The CDR3 spans 15 residues. In germline, CDR1 is SEHNR, CDR2 FQNEAQ (reference sequence). V was shortened by 3 bases and J by 4 bases, with 16 bases between the two germline ends. In DNA form, the CDR3 reads TGTGCCAGCAGCTTCGGAAGCGGAGGACCGTACGAGCAGTACTTC. Translating it yields CASSFGSGGPYEQYF.

This clonotype was seen at least ten times. The chain links TRBV28 to TRBJ2-3, with 11 bases identical to TRBD2. This CDR3 has 17 residues. With 1 base clipped from V and 0 bases from J, the junction kept 3 bases outside the gene matches. CDR1 and CDR2 (germline): MDHEN, SYDVKM. CDR3 protein: CASSLFGTSGSTDTQYF. The CDR3 nucleotides are TGTGCCAGCAGTTTATTCGGGACTAGCGGCAGCACAGATACGCAGTATTTT. Using reference TRBV28 and TRBJ2-3 for the parts outside the CDR3, the full variable domain is DVKVTQSSRYLVKRTGEKVFLECVQDMDHENMFWYRQDPGLGLRLIYFSYDVKMKEKGDIPEGYSVSREKKERFSLILESASTNQTSMYLCASSLFGTSGSTDTQYFGPGTRLTVL.

Regarding this clonotype: Sequence at one end of the junction differs from germline and may be a read error. This chain links TRBV20-1 with TRBJ2-2, with D perhaps assigned TRBD1 or TRBD2 (5 bases each). The CDR3 length is 12 residues. Per germline, CDR1 DFQATT and CDR2 SNEGSKA (reference sequence). The CDR3 DNA sequence: TGCTGTGCTAGATTGGGGGTGGGGGAGCTGTTTTTT. Its translation is CCARLGVGELFF.

In this sample, this clonotype turned up many times. This chain connects TRBV9 to TRBJ2-2; 7 nucleotides line up with TRBD2. Germline loops: CDR1 SGDLS, CDR2 YYNGEE. This CDR3 contains 15 residues. The V gene end was trimmed by 6 bases and the J gene end by 6 bases; junction bases not matched to a gene: 11. The CDR3 region has the DNA TGTGCCAGCAACCTAGCGGAGGGCCGCGCCGGGGAGCTGTTTTTT. Translated: CASNLAEGRAGELFF.

This clonotype was observed a handful of times. The chain carries TRBV12-3 or TRBV12-4 and TRBJ2-6; D perhaps matches TRBD1 (5 bases). The V and J ends lost 1 base and 0 bases respectively, with 7 bases between them. This CDR3 has 16 residues. CDR3 coding DNA: TGTGCCAGCAGTTTAGAGGGGCGCTCTGGGGCCAACGTCCTGACTTTC. Amino acids: CASSLEGRSGANVLTF.

This clonotype was observed a few times. At one end, the junction sequence differs from germline, possibly due to a read error. This chain joins TRBV7-7 and TRBJ1-1; the D gene is possibly TRBD1 (6 bases). CDR1 and CDR2 from the germline V gene are SSHAT and FNYEAQ (reference sequence). The CDR3 spans 15 residues. The CDR3 coding sequence is TGTGCTAGCAGCTTAGCGCGGGGGCGTAAGACTGAAGCTTTCTTT. Translation gives CASSLARGRKTEAFF.

The chain couples TRBV29-1 to TRBJ1-5; D gene uncertain. This CDR3 is built from 13 residues. Germline-derived CDR1 and CDR2 are SQVTM and ANQGSEA. V was cut by 4 bases and J by 0 bases, with 7 bases left in between. CDR3 in DNA: TGCAGCGTTGCCGAGGATAGCAATCAGCCCCAGCATTTT. Translation gives CSVAEDSNQPQHF. The full variable domain, its missing parts supplied by reference TRBV29-1 and TRBJ1-5, is SAVISQKPSRDICQRGTSLTIQCQVDSQVTMMFWYRQQPGQSLTLIATANQGSEATYESGFVIDKFPISRPNLTFSTLTVSNMSPEDSSIYLCSVAEDSNQPQHFGDGTRLSIL.